Presented here are 20 T cell receptor beta chains from one specimen sequenced in a study of CD4 T cells in relation to SARS-CoV-2 and coronaviruses. The method was immunoSEQ multiplex PCR; TCRdb's version includes in-frame clones alone and lacks a portion of them. The sample lists about 26,000 clones, more than 65% occurring once. These TCRs are of unknown antigen specificity. The unexposed donors gave CD4+ T cells in about 2011-2018, prior to COVID-19. After ten to eleven days of culture, CD4+ T cells were isolated. Sequencing input: CD4+ T cells from PBMCs, cultured in vitro. The source is a human donor in good health.

This clone has more than one count but fewer than ten. V usage is TRBV10-1 and J usage is TRBJ1-2; TRBD1 agrees at 7 bases. V trimming: 4 bases; J trimming: 2 bases; junction bases outside the gene matches: 19. This CDR3 spans 19 amino acids. Germline lookup yields CDR1 WNHNN and CDR2 SYGVQD (reference sequence). This chain's CDR3 is CASSGRGHLPGQSNYGYTF. CDR3 nucleotide sequence: TGCGCCAGCAGTGGAAGGGGACACCTCCCGGGACAGAGCAACTATGGCTACACCTTC.

The chain links TRBV19 to TRBJ1-6, with D perhaps TRBD1 (6 bases). From germline, CDR1 is LNHDA and CDR2 SQIVND (reference sequence). Trimming removed 5 bases at V and 12 bases at J, with 11 bases between. CDR3 length: 12 amino acids. CDR3 loop: CASSPEGGPLHF. The CDR3 region has the DNA TGTGCCAGTAGTCCCGAGGGGGGACCCCTCCACTTT. Supplemented by reference TRBV19 and TRBJ1-6, the full variable domain reads DGGITQSPKYLFRKEGQNVTLSCEQNLNHDAMYWYRQDPGQGLRLIYYSQIVNDFQKGDIAEGYSVSREKKESFPLTVTSAQKNPTAFYLCASSPEGGPLHFGNGTRLTVT.

The chain carries TRBV19 and TRBJ1-1; TRBD1 might be the D (5 bases). Germline V lookup: CDR1 LNHDA, CDR2 SQIVND (reference sequence). The V gene lost 5 bases and the J gene lost 3 bases, with 13 bases spanning the gap. CDR3 length: 14 residues. CDR3 residues: CASSWGGGDTEAFF. The CDR3 coding sequence is TGTGCCAGTAGTTGGGGGGGAGGGGACACTGAAGCTTTCTTT.

The chain carries TRBV7-3 and TRBJ2-3; no reliable D call. CDR3 length: 13 residues. CDR1 and CDR2 (germline): SGHTA, FQGTGA. Between the trimmed V and J ends, which lost 7 bases and 0 bases, there was a span of 8 bases. The CDR3 here is CASTYASTDTQYF. Written as DNA, the CDR3 is TGTGCCAGCACCTATGCAAGCACAGATACGCAGTATTTT.

This clone was detected once. This chain uses TRBV4-3 with TRBJ1-4; D gene ambiguous. CDR1 LGHNA and CDR2 YSLEER come from the germline V gene. The V end lost 2 bases, the J end lost 0 bases, and 16 bases lay between the germline ends. The CDR3 length is 18 residues. For the CDR3, the DNA is TGCGCCAGCAGCCAAAACATCATGACGGCTGCAACTAATGAAAAACTGTTTTTT. It specifies CASSQNIMTAATNEKLFF.

This clone occurred a few times. V is TRBV20-1 and J is TRBJ2-5; tentative D call: TRBD2 (5 bases). V lost 4 bases and J 7 bases, leaving 10 bases between the germline ends. From germline, CDR1 is DFQATT and CDR2 SNEGSKA (reference sequence). This CDR3 region has 11 residues. This CDR3 is CSAIRAGTQYF. The DNA of the CDR3 is TGCAGTGCTATCCGGGCGGGGACCCAGTACTTC.

The gene calls are TRBV29-1 and TRBJ2-2; TRBD1 matches at 10 bases. The CDR3 length is 18 residues. From germline, CDR1 is SQVTM and CDR2 ANQGSEA. Trimming at V came to 4 bases and at J to 3 bases, leaving 14 bases not matched to a gene. The CDR3 is CSVGLLEGTGADTGELFF. The CDR3 DNA is TGCAGCGTTGGGCTACTTGAGGGGACAGGGGCGGACACCGGGGAGCTGTTTTTT.

The rearrangement uses TRBV23-1 and TRBJ2-5; a possible D gene is TRBD2 (7 bases). TRBV23-1 is filed as an ORF, its function uncertain. CDR3 length: 15 residues. The ends were cut back, 7 bases at V and 5 bases at J, with 20 bases in the middle. CDR3 sequence reads: CASTAPGGYRETQYF. The CDR3 nucleotides are TGCGCCAGCACCGCCCCGGGGGGCTACAGGGAGACCCAGTACTTC.

The chain joins TRBV9 to TRBJ2-1; TRBD2 matches 8 bases. This CDR3 has 15 residues. The junction had 0 bases not matched to a gene; V was cut back by 1 base and J by 0 bases. Germline CDR1 reads SGDLS; CDR2 reads YYNGEE. The CDR3 sequence is CASSVSGGSYNEQFF. Here the CDR3 DNA reads TGTGCCAGCAGCGTAAGCGGGGGCTCCTACAATGAGCAGTTCTTC.

This clone has a single count. This chain connects TRBV28 to TRBJ2-1, with D unresolved. Trimming cost V 2 bases and J 7 bases, with 15 bases left between them. CDR3 size: 15 residues. Germline lookup yields CDR1 MDHEN and CDR2 SYDVKM. The CDR3 bases are TGTGCCAGCAGTTTAGGTCTAGGGTTGTCGAATGAGCAGTTCTTC. The encoded protein is CASSLGLGLSNEQFF. Variable domain in full (rest from reference TRBV28 and TRBJ2-1): DVKVTQSSRYLVKRTGEKVFLECVQDMDHENMFWYRQDPGLGLRLIYFSYDVKMKEKGDIPEGYSVSREKKERFSLILESASTNQTSMYLCASSLGLGLSNEQFFGPGTRLTVL.

The rearrangement uses TRBV29-1 and TRBJ2-7, with D possibly TRBD1 on 6 matching bases. CDR1 and CDR2 from the germline V gene are SQVTM and ANQGSEA. This CDR3 spans 14 amino acids. Trimming took 0 bases from V and 1 from J, leaving 10 bases between them. The CDR3 DNA is TGCAGCGTTGAAGATCCGGGACAATCCTACGAGCAGTACTTC. It encodes CSVEDPGQSYEQYF.

The chain combines TRBV3-1 (or the pseudogene TRBV3-2) with TRBJ2-1; D tentatively fits TRBD1 or TRBD2 (5 bases each). Germline V gene data show CDR1 as LGHDT and CDR2 as YNNKEL (reference sequence). V lost 6 bases and J lost 6, with 15 bases in between. The length of the CDR3 is 14 residues. The CDR3 loop is CASRGTGLGNEQFF. The CDR3 nucleotides are TGTGCCAGCAGGGGGACCGGCCTTGGCAATGAGCAGTTCTTC.

The rearrangement uses TRBV10-3 and TRBJ2-1; D unresolved. The V gene's germline CDR1 is ENHRY and CDR2 SYGVKD. The V end lost 0 bases, the J end lost 10 bases, and 4 bases lay between the germline ends. This CDR3 spans 11 amino acids. The CDR3 coding sequence is TGTGCCATCAGTGAGTCACAAGAGCAGTTCTTC. This codes for CAISESQEQFF.

The chain is built from TRBV4-1 and TRBJ2-1; 10 bases line up with TRBD2. From germline, CDR1 is MGHRA and CDR2 YSYEKL. Trimming removed 5 bases from V and 6 bases from J; junction bases left unmatched: 7. The CDR3 is 15 residues long. The CDR3 reads CASSSPSGSINEQFF. The DNA for the CDR3 is TGCGCCAGCAGCTCGCCTAGCGGGAGTATCAATGAGCAGTTCTTC.

This clone was detected only a few times. CDR3 sequence (DNA): TGCGCCAGCAGCCAGGTGGTGGGGCGCGGGGGGGACGGAGAGCAGTTCTTC. It codes for CASSQVVGRGGDGEQFF. The gene calls are TRBV4-3 and TRBJ2-1, with 9 positions matching TRBD2. This CDR3 comprises 17 residues. With 3 bases clipped from V and 10 bases from J, the junction kept 16 bases outside the gene matches. Germline CDR1 reads LGHNA; CDR2 reads YSLEER.

The chain employs TRBV5-4 and TRBJ2-1; no reliable D call. The ends were cut back, 1 base at V and 4 bases at J, with 9 bases in the middle. The CDR3 consists of 14 residues. Germline V gene lookup returns CDR1 SGHNT and CDR2 YYREEE (reference sequence). The CDR3: CASSLPRPYNEQFF. The CDR3 region has the DNA TGTGCCAGCAGCTTGCCGCGCCCGTACAATGAGCAGTTCTTC. Looking up the rest from reference TRBV5-4 and TRBJ2-1 gives the full variable domain: ETGVTQSPTHLIKTRGQQVTLRCSSQSGHNTVSWYQQALGQGPQFIFQYYREEENGRGNFPPRFSGLQFPNYSSELNVNALELDDSALYLCASSLPRPYNEQFFGPGTRLTVL.

The V call is TRBV7-2, the J call TRBJ1-6; 7 bases agree with TRBD1. The CDR3 is 14 residues long. Trimming removed 4 bases from V and 7 bases from J; junction bases left unmatched: 4. Germline lookup yields CDR1 SGHTA and CDR2 FQGNSA. The CDR3 reads CASSSTGRNSPLHF. The DNA for the CDR3 is TGTGCCAGCAGCTCGACAGGGCGCAATTCACCCCTCCACTTT.

The gene calls are TRBV5-1 and TRBJ2-7; no clear D. The CDR3 loop spans 15 amino acids. V lost 1 base and J 0 bases, leaving 11 bases between the germline ends. Germline lookup yields CDR1 SGHRS and CDR2 YFSETQ. CDR3 amino acids: CASSLMVSSSYEQYF. The CDR3 DNA is TGCGCCAGCAGCTTGATGGTAAGCAGCTCCTACGAGCAGTACTTC.

The rearrangement links TRBV12-3 or TRBV12-4 to TRBJ1-1, with no clear D. Trimming cost V 1 base and J 4 bases, with 7 bases left between them. The CDR3 is made up of 13 amino acids. The CDR3 loop reads CASSLGVRTEAFF. The CDR3 DNA follows: TGTGCCAGCAGTTTAGGCGTTCGCACTGAAGCTTTCTTT.

V gene TRBV6-1 combines with J gene TRBJ2-5; 10 nucleotides line up with TRBD2. The germline CDR1 and CDR2 sequences are MNHNS and SASEGT. Trimming cost V 4 bases and J 7 bases; bases outside gene matches: 12. The CDR3 extends over 16 amino acids. Here the CDR3 DNA reads TGTGCCAGCAGTGTGGTGAGCGGGGGGGCACTCGGGACCCAGTACTTC. Residues: CASSVVSGGALGTQYF.